The T cell receptor (beta chain) under discussion was sequenced for a study of T cell responses to AZD1222 COVID-19 vaccine. Overall study context: Second-dose intervals near 4 or 12 weeks were combined.

Here immunoSEQ multiplex PCR was the method, and the copy in TCRdb shows in-frame clones only, minus some. The data show 120,000 to 150,000 clones, about nine tenths seen once. This CDR3 is 17 amino acids long. The germline gives CDR1 MNHEY, CDR2 SVGEGT. V gave up 2 bases and J gave up 3 bases; unmatched junction bases: 7. Comment on this clone: What it recognizes is unknown.

Notes on the study in general: There were mostly white British donors and more females than males, and clonal diversity was possibly underestimated.

Here the sequenced sample was peripheral blood, taken on day 0 of AZD1222 vaccination. The chain carries TRBV6-2 or TRBV6-3 and TRBJ2-7; 13 bases agree with TRBD2. This receptor was obtained from an adult in good health. CDR3 sequence reads: CASSYKTGTSGIYEQYF. The CDR3 DNA sequence: TGTGCCAGCAGTTACAAGACCGGGACTAGCGGGATCTACGAGCAGTACTTC.